This T cell receptor (beta chain) emerged from a study of T cells in tumors after PD-1 blockade. About the study: Prior checkpoint blockade, systemic immunosuppressant use, or anti-cancer therapy within 4 weeks excluded patients. A subset received ongoing vismodegib 150 mg daily alongside anti-PD-1 therapy.

Deletions cut 8 bases from V and 6 bases from J, with 10 bases between. This CDR3 is 12 amino acids long. Germline V lookup: CDR1 LGHDT, CDR2 YNNKEL (reference sequence). Clones were sequenced by immunoSEQ multiplex PCR, and TCRdb holds only the in-frame ones, with some missing. In the table there are 45,000 or so clones, approximately 79% of which are singletons. The starting material was PBMCs, obtained before anti-PD-1 therapy. This chain connects TRBV3-1 (or the pseudogene TRBV3-2) to TRBJ2-2, with D possibly matching TRBD1 (6 bases). The TCR was taken from a human donor with advanced basal cell or squamous cell carcinoma (not recorded which). CDR3 in amino acids: CASVNRAGELFF. In DNA, the CDR3 is TGTGCCAGCGTGAACAGGGCCGGGGAGCTGTTTTTT.